One sample yielded the 27 T cell receptor beta chains listed below, sequenced in a study of shared clonotypes between healthy human individuals. Assay used: immunoSEQ multiplex PCR; TCRdb lists only in-frame clones, some missing. Of some 1.4 million clones in the sample, roughly 95% were seen once. The sample consisted of naive CD4+ T cells sorted from blood. Subset meaning: CD45RA+ positively selected. The source is a man under 40 in good health.

In its sample, this clone was seen once. V usage is TRBV19 and J usage is TRBJ1-2; D is perhaps TRBD1 (6 bases). CDR3 length: 13 amino acids. Germline CDR1 reads LNHDA; CDR2 reads SQIVND (reference sequence). Trimming shortened V by 5 bases and J by 8 bases, and 15 bases separated the two germline ends. The CDR3 sequence is CASSPRGQNGYTF. The DNA of the CDR3 is TGTGCCAGTAGTCCCCGGGGGCAGAACGGCTACACCTTC. Full variable domain (rest looked up from reference TRBV19 and TRBJ1-2): DGGITQSPKYLFRKEGQNVTLSCEQNLNHDAMYWYRQDPGQGLRLIYYSQIVNDFQKGDIAEGYSVSREKKESFPLTVTSAQKNPTAFYLCASSPRGQNGYTFGSGTRLTVV.

In this sample, this clone turned up once. The chain couples TRBV7-7 to TRBJ1-3, with D possibly matching TRBD1 (5 bases). The V gene lost 2 bases and the J gene lost 2 bases, with 19 bases spanning the gap. The germline V gene has CDR1 SSHAT and CDR2 FNYEAQ (reference sequence). The CDR3 has 18 amino acids. The CDR3 loop is CASSLRIERTTPGNTIYF. CDR3 in DNA: TGTGCCAGCAGCTTACGAATCGAACGGACAACTCCTGGAAACACCATATATTTT.

This chain connects TRBV9 to TRBJ2-1; 12 bases agree with TRBD2. The germline gives CDR1 SGDLS, CDR2 YYNGEE. The V segment lost 3 bases and the J segment 6 bases; nucleotides outside the gene matches: 13. The CDR3 is made up of 18 amino acids. The CDR3 loop reads CASSATSGRKVGGNEQFF. For the CDR3, the DNA is TGTGCCAGCAGCGCGACTAGCGGGAGAAAAGTCGGGGGCAATGAGCAGTTCTTC.

This chain links TRBV18 with TRBJ2-5, with D tentatively TRBD1 (6 bases). The germline V gene encodes CDR1 KGHSH and CDR2 LQKENI. The CDR3 spans 19 residues. With 4 bases removed from V and 4 bases from J, the gap between germline ends came to 28 bases. The CDR3 spells CASSRLRSSGRGLGETQYF. CDR3 nucleotides: TGTGCCAGCTCACGTCTTAGATCAAGTGGCAGGGGCTTGGGAGAGACCCAGTACTTC. Looking up the rest from reference TRBV18 and TRBJ2-5 gives the full variable domain: NAGVMQNPRHLVRRRGQEARLRCSPMKGHSHVYWYRQLPEEGLKFMVYLQKENIIDESGMPKERFSAEFPKEGPSILRIQQVVRGDSAAYFCASSRLRSSGRGLGETQYFGPGTRLLVL.

This clone was counted once. This rearrangement joins TRBV7-3 to TRBJ2-6; either TRBD1 or TRBD2 may fit D (5 bases each). The germline V and J ends were trimmed by 2 bases and 0 bases, with 8 bases remaining between them. CDR1 is SGHTA, CDR2 FQGTGA, per germline. The CDR3 runs to 16 residues. This CDR3 is CASSLEGSSGANVLTF. CDR3 nucleotides: TGTGCCAGCAGCTTAGAGGGGAGCTCTGGGGCCAACGTCCTGACTTTC.

The V gene is TRBV5-4, the J gene TRBJ2-3; 8 bases align to TRBD2. V lost 4 bases, J lost 3 bases, and 7 bases stayed unmatched. Germline CDR1 and CDR2: SGHNT and YYREEE (reference sequence). The CDR3 covers 15 residues. The CDR3 loop reads CASSRGGLDTDTQYF. For the CDR3, the DNA is TGTGCCAGCAGCCGGGGGGGACTGGATACAGATACGCAGTATTTT.

V usage is TRBV11-1 and J usage is TRBJ2-7; D is unclear. The CDR3 spans 15 residues. Germline V lookup: CDR1 SGHAT, CDR2 FQDESV (reference sequence). Deletions cut 2 bases from V and 2 bases from J, with 13 bases between. The CDR3 DNA follows: TGTGCCAGCAGCTTATACGTAGTTAGTCCCTACGAGCAGTACTTC. This sequence encodes CASSLYVVSPYEQYF.

The V and J genes are TRBV5-8 and TRBJ2-3; D is perhaps TRBD1 (6 bases). This CDR3 region has 13 residues. V was cut by 5 bases and J by 6 bases, with 13 bases left in between. Germline V gives CDR1 SGHTS, CDR2 YDEGEE. CDR3 DNA sequence: TGTGCCAGCAGTTACAGGGTATTGGATACGCAGTATTTT. Amino acid sequence: CASSYRVLDTQYF.

J is TRBJ1-1 and V is TRBV5-6; 7 bases agree with TRBD1. Germline V gene data show CDR1 as SGHDT and CDR2 as YYEEEE. CDR3 length: 14 amino acids. V trimming: 0 bases; J trimming: 7 bases; junction bases outside the gene matches: 6. CDR3 sequence reads: CASSLGTGGYEAFF. The CDR3 DNA reads TGTGCCAGCAGCTTGGGGACAGGCGGGTATGAAGCTTTCTTT.

The sample holds one count of this clone. The V and J genes are TRBV28 and TRBJ2-7; TRBD1 aligns across 9 bases. V was clipped by 6 bases and J by 0 bases; unmatched bases: 6. This CDR3 spans 15 amino acids. From germline, CDR1 is MDHEN and CDR2 SYDVKM. The CDR3 sequence is CASRKDRGGSYEQYF. The CDR3 DNA sequence: TGTGCCAGCAGGAAGGACAGGGGTGGCTCCTACGAGCAGTACTTC.

The gene calls are TRBV11-2 and TRBJ2-7, with D perhaps TRBD1 or TRBD2 (5 bases each). Germline-derived CDR1 and CDR2 are SGHAT and FQNNGV. The CDR3 extends over 15 amino acids. Trimming removed 1 base at V and 3 bases at J, with 13 bases between. CDR3 coding DNA: TGTGCCAGCAGCTTAGTGAGGGGTCGGAACTACGAGCAGTACTTC. The encoded protein is CASSLVRGRNYEQYF.

This chain joins TRBV5-4 and TRBJ1-1; D remains ambiguous. V lost 1 base and J lost 1, with 8 bases in between. The germline V gene encodes CDR1 SGHNT and CDR2 YYREEE (reference sequence). The CDR3 length is 14 residues. CDR3 in DNA: TGTGCCAGCAGCTTGATCTGGAAGAACACTGAAGCTTTCTTT. It specifies CASSLIWKNTEAFF.

This clone has just a few counts. The chain carries TRBV20-1 and TRBJ1-2; D remains unclear. Germline lookup yields CDR1 DFQATT and CDR2 SNEGSKA (reference sequence). Trimming removed 8 bases from V and 4 bases from J, with 5 bases in between. This CDR3 has 9 amino acids. CDR3 region: CSQFYGYTF. The DNA for the CDR3 is TGCAGTCAGTTCTATGGCTACACCTTC.

This rearrangement joins TRBV7-2 to TRBJ1-3; D gene ambiguous. V lost 2 bases, J lost 0 bases, and 2 bases lay in between. This CDR3 region has 13 residues. Per germline, CDR1 SGHTA and CDR2 FQGNSA. The CDR3 DNA reads as TGTGCCAGCAGCTTACTCTCTGGAAACACCATATATTTT. This encodes CASSLLSGNTIYF. The whole variable domain, filled in from reference TRBV7-2 and TRBJ1-3, reads GAGVSQSPSNKVTEKGKDVELRCDPISGHTALYWYRQSLGQGLEFLIYFQGNSAPDKSGLPSDRFSAERTGGSVSTLTIQRTQQEDSAVYLCASSLLSGNTIYFGEGSWLTVV.

The table lists this clone with a count of one. This chain joins TRBV7-6 and TRBJ2-7; 7 bases match TRBD2. This CDR3 is 15 amino acids long. Germline assignment: CDR1 SGHVS and CDR2 FNYEAQ. V lost 5 bases to trimming and J lost 2 bases; unmatched junction nucleotides: 9. The CDR3 region is CASSPRGGGAYEQYF. CDR3 DNA: TGTGCCAGCAGCCCCCGTGGGGGGGGTGCCTACGAGCAGTACTTC. Complete variable domain (other parts from reference TRBV7-6 and TRBJ2-7): GAGVSQSPRYKVTKRGQDVALRCDPISGHVSLYWYRQALGQGPEFLTYFNYEAQQDKSGLPNDRFSAERPEGSISTLTIQRTEQRDSAMYRCASSPRGGGAYEQYFGPGTRLTVT.

This chain connects TRBV7-2 to TRBJ1-2; a weak D match, TRBD1 (6 bases). Germline loops: CDR1 SGHTA, CDR2 FQGNSA. CDR3 length: 17 amino acids. Trimming shortened V by 1 base and J by 4 bases, and 19 bases separated the two germline ends. The CDR3 DNA follows: TGTGCCAGCAGCTTAGTACCAACCAGGGGAGGTAGCTATGGCTACACCTTC. Its translation is CASSLVPTRGGSYGYTF.

This chain joins TRBV6-1 and TRBJ2-7; D may correspond to TRBD1 or TRBD2 (6 bases each). Deletions cut 3 bases from V and 3 bases from J, with 15 bases between. CDR3 length: 15 residues. The germline gives CDR1 MNHNS, CDR2 SASEGT. CDR3 nucleotide sequence: TGTGCCAGCAGTGATGGCGGGACACCTCACTACGAGCAGTACTTC. Translating it yields CASSDGGTPHYEQYF.

The rearrangement uses TRBV7-8 and TRBJ2-5, with D possibly being TRBD1 or TRBD2 (6 bases each). The V gene's germline CDR1 is SGHVS and CDR2 FQNEAQ. CDR3 length: 14 residues. The ends were cut back, 6 bases at V and 5 bases at J, with 16 bases in the middle. The CDR3, as DNA: TGTGCCAGCAGTCAAGGGGGGAGCAAGGAGACCCAGTACTTC. This sequence encodes CASSQGGSKETQYF.

This clone occurred a few times. This chain connects TRBV9 to TRBJ2-7; D is unclear. The CDR3 sequence is 14 residues long. Germline CDR1 reads SGDLS; CDR2 reads YYNGEE. Trimming cost V 0 bases and J 0 bases, with 7 bases left between them. CDR3 amino acids: CASSVESYSYEQYF. The DNA of the CDR3 is TGTGCCAGCAGCGTAGAGAGTTACTCCTACGAGCAGTACTTC.

This clone has just a few counts. This chain joins TRBV5-1 and TRBJ2-3, with a tentative D call TRBD1 (8 bases). The CDR3 runs 15 residues. Per the germline V gene, CDR1 is SGHRS and CDR2 is YFSETQ. V was trimmed by 4 bases and J by 1 base, leaving 13 bases between them. CDR3 sequence reads: CASSPTGGGTDTQYF. In nucleotides, the CDR3 is TGCGCCAGCAGCCCTACAGGGGGGGGCACAGATACGCAGTATTTT. Looking up the rest from reference TRBV5-1 and TRBJ2-3 gives the full variable domain: KAGVTQTPRYLIKTRGQQVTLSCSPISGHRSVSWYQQTPGQGLQFLFEYFSETQRNKGNFPGRFSGRQFSNSRSEMNVSTLELGDSALYLCASSPTGGGTDTQYFGPGTRLTVL.

V gene TRBV7-9 combines with J gene TRBJ2-1; D uncertain. The CDR3 is 13 residues long. Germline CDR1 reads SEHNR; CDR2 reads FQNEAQ (reference sequence). V was cut by 0 bases and J by 14 bases, with 14 bases left in between. The CDR3 sequence is CASSLAVDGEEFF. Written as DNA, the CDR3 is TGTGCCAGCAGCTTAGCGGTGGACGGAGAGGAGTTCTTC.

This chain uses TRBV7-2 with TRBJ2-1; unclear D gene. CDR3 length: 14 amino acids. Germline V gene sequence: CDR1 SGHTA, CDR2 FQGNSA. V gave up 5 bases and J gave up 11 bases, with 19 bases separating them. The CDR3 coding sequence is TGTGCCAGCAGCGGAAGAAACACGTTCGAGAAGCAGTTCTTC. This sequence encodes CASSGRNTFEKQFF. Filled out from reference TRBV7-2 and TRBJ2-1, the complete variable domain reads GAGVSQSPSNKVTEKGKDVELRCDPISGHTALYWYRQSLGQGLEFLIYFQGNSAPDKSGLPSDRFSAERTGGSVSTLTIQRTQQEDSAVYLCASSGRNTFEKQFFGPGTRLTVL.

This rearrangement joins TRBV5-1 to TRBJ2-2; 8 bases align to TRBD2. This CDR3 is 16 amino acids long. V dropped 0 bases and J dropped 6; count of bases not matched to a gene: 7. The germline V gene encodes CDR1 SGHRS and CDR2 YFSETQ. As DNA, the CDR3 is TGCGCCAGCAGCTTGGGGTTGAGCGGGAGCCCCGGGGAGCTGTTTTTT. Amino acids: CASSLGLSGSPGELFF.

This clone was counted between two and nine times. The rearrangement uses TRBV7-3 and TRBJ2-7; perhaps D is TRBD1 or TRBD2 (5 bases each). V was cut by 5 bases and J by 1 base, with 12 bases left in between. Germline CDR1 SGHTA, CDR2 FQGTGA. The CDR3 loop spans 14 amino acids. This CDR3 reads CASSPGPKSYEQYF. The CDR3, as DNA: TGTGCCAGCAGCCCGGGACCCAAATCCTACGAGCAGTACTTC.

The chain combines TRBV5-4 with TRBJ2-1; no firm D call. Per the germline V gene, CDR1 is SGHNT and CDR2 is YYREEE (reference sequence). V was clipped by 4 bases and J by 0 bases, with 14 bases between them. The CDR3 has 16 amino acids. The CDR3 loop is CASSVGFQSSYNEQFF. The CDR3 DNA reads as TGTGCCAGCAGCGTAGGATTTCAGAGCTCCTACAATGAGCAGTTCTTC.

Only one count was recorded for this clone. The chain carries TRBV28 and TRBJ2-7; possibly TRBD2 for D (7 bases). The ends were cut back, 7 bases at V and 5 bases at J, with 21 bases in the middle. The CDR3 sequence is 15 residues long. Germline V gives CDR1 MDHEN, CDR2 SYDVKM. CDR3 loop: CASTEGGASFDEQYF. CDR3 sequence (DNA): TGTGCCAGCACCGAAGGGGGGGCTAGCTTCGACGAGCAGTACTTC.

The V call is TRBV19, the J call TRBJ1-4; D is perhaps TRBD1 (5 bases). V was cut by 6 bases and J by 1 base, with 6 bases left in between. CDR3 size: 13 residues. Germline V CDR1 and CDR2: LNHDA, SQIVND (reference sequence). CDR3 residues: CASRRGTNEKLFF. CDR3 nucleotides: TGTGCCAGTAGGAGGGGAACTAATGAAAAACTGTTTTTT.